This T cell receptor beta chain is drawn from a study of shared clonotypes between healthy human individuals. General observations from the study: Apart from blood, nothing was sampled; tissue repertoires likely differ.

CDR3 length: 14 amino acids. Trimming removed 5 bases from V and 6 bases from J; junction bases left unmatched: 9. Germline V gives CDR1 MNHNY, CDR2 SVGAGI (reference sequence). Here immunoSEQ multiplex PCR was the method, and the copy in TCRdb shows in-frame clones only, minus some. The sample contains some 2,500,000 clones, around 92% of which appear only once. About this clone: The antigen remains undetermined.

The receptor comes from a man between 18 and 35 years old in good health. Some clones in this sample may be carry-over from other donors' samples. The rearrangement links TRBV6-6 to TRBJ2-7; 8 bases agree with TRBD1. The sample taken for sequencing was naive CD4+ T cells from PBMCs. Subset defined: CD45RA+ positively selected. The CDR3 sequence is CASSIQTGAGEQYF. CDR3 nucleotides: TGTGCCAGCAGTATTCAGACAGGGGCCGGCGAGCAGTACTTC.